This T cell receptor beta chain appears in the sequencing data of a study of cytomegalovirus exposure and HLA in healthy donors. Germline V lookup: CDR1 MDHEN, CDR2 SYDVKM. The CDR3 has 15 residues. Researchers ran the PCR with 60 Vbeta and 13 Jbeta primers. Measured with immunoSEQ multiplex PCR; TCRdb has only the in-frame clones, and not every one. The sample has about 150,000 clones; more than 65% are singletons. This clone was seen more than once but under ten times. Its specificity is unknown. Study-wide results and caveats: Later on, a genetic analysis was performed. It linked a missense variant in DCLRE1C with V- and J-gene trimming of TCR beta.

This TCR derives from a man aged 50 to 60 in good health and CMV-seropositive. Sequencing was carried out using PBMCs. The chain combines TRBV28 with TRBJ2-5; 10 bases agree with TRBD1. The J call is uncertain, as TRBJ2-7 better fits the DNA end. The DNA for the CDR3 is TGTGCCAGCAGTTCGAGGGACAGGGGTGGCTACGAGCAGTACTTC. Residues: CASSSRDRGGYEQYF.